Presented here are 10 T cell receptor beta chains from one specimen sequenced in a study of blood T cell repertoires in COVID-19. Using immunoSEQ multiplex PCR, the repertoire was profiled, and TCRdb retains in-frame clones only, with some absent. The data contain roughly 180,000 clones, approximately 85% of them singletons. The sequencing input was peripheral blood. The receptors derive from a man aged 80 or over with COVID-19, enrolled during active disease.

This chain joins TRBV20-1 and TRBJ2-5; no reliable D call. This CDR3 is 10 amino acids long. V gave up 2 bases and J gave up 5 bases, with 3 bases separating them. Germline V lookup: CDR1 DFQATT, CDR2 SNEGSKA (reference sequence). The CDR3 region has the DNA TGCAGTGCTAGACGGGAGACCCAGTACTTC. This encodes CSARRETQYF.

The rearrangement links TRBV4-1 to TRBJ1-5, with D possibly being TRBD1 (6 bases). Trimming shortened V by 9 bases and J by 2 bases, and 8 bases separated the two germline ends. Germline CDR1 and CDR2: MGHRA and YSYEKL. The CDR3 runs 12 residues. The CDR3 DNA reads TGCGCCAGTGGGGGCCGCAATCAGCCCCAGCATTTT. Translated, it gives CASGGRNQPQHF.

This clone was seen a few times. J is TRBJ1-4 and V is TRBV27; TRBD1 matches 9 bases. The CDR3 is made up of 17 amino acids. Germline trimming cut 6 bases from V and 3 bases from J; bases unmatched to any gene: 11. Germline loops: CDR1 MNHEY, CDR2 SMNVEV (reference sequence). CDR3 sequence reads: CASSKIQGAQANEKLFF. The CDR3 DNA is TGTGCCAGCAGCAAAATACAGGGGGCGCAGGCTAATGAAAAACTGTTTTTT.

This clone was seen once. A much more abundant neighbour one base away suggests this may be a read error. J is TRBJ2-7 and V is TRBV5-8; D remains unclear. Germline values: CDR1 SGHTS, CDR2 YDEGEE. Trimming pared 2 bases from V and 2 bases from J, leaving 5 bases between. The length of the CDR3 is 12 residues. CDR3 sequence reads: CASSLTAYEQYF. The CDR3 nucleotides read TGTGCCAGCAGCTTAACAGCCTACGAGCAGTACTTC.

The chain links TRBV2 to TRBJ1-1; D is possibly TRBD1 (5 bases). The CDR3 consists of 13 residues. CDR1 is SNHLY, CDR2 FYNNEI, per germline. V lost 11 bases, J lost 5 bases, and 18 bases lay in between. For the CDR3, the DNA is TGTGCCGGGAAAGGGGCGAAGAGTACTGAAGCTTTCTTT. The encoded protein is CAGKGAKSTEAFF.

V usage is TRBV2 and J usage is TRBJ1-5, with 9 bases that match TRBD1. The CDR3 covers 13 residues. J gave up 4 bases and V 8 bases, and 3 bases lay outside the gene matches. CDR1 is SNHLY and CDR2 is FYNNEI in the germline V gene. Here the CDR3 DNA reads TGTGCCAGCGCTGGGACAGGGAATCAGCCCCAGCATTTT. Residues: CASAGTGNQPQHF. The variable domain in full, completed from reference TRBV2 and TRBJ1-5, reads EPEVTQTPSHQVTQMGQEVILRCVPISNHLYFYWYRQILGQKVEFLVSFYNNEISEKSEIFDDQFSVERPDGSNFTLKIRSTKLEDSAMYFCASAGTGNQPQHFGDGTRLSIL.

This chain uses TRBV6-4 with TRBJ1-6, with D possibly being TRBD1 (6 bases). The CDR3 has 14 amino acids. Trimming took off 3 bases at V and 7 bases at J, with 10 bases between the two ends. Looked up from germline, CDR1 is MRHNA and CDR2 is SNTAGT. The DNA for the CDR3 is TGTGCCAGCAGTGAGGGGGACACCAATTCACCCCTCCACTTT. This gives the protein CASSEGDTNSPLHF.

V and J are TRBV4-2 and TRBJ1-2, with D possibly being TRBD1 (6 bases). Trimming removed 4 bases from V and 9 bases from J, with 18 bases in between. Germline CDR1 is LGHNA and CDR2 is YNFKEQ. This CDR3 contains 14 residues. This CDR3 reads CASSPANRVERYTF. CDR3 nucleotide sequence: TGTGCCAGCAGCCCCGCGAACAGGGTCGAGCGCTACACCTTC.

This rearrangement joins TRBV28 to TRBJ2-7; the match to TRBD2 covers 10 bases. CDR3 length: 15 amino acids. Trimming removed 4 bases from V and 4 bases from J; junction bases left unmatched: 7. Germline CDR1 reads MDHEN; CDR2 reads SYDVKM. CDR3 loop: CASSSIAGGLYEQYF. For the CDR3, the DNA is TGTGCCAGCAGTTCAATAGCGGGGGGACTGTACGAGCAGTACTTC.

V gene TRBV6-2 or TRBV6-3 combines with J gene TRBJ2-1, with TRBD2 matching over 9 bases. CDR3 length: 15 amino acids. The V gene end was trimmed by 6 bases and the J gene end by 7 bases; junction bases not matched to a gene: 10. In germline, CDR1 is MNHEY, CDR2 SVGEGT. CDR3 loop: CASSPGLAMKNEQFF. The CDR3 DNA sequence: TGTGCCAGCAGCCCGGGACTAGCAATGAAGAATGAGCAGTTCTTC.